Listed below are T cell receptor beta chains from one sample, sequenced in a study of blood T cell repertoires in COVID-19. Clones were read by immunoSEQ multiplex PCR, and TCRdb kept only the in-frame ones, dropping some. The data contain approximately 350,000 clones, more than 70% of them singletons. The sequenced material came from peripheral blood. Receptors were obtained from a man aged 35-49 years with acute or convalescent COVID-19. The CDR3 runs from the conserved cysteine through the conserved F or W. D genes are given only for firm matches. Rows give clone size only sometimes, using once, few, many, or a class for an expanded clone.

D gene	J gene	clone size	V gene	CDR3 protein	CDR3 DNA
TRBD2	TRBJ2-1	.	TRBV28	CASSRLASYNEQFF	TGTGCCAGCAGCCGACTAGCTTCCTACAATGAGCAGTTCTTC
TRBD2	TRBJ2-3	.	TRBV27	CASSPRTSGSADTQYF	TGTGCCAGCAGTCCCAGGACTAGCGGGAGTGCGGATACGCAGTATTTT
.	TRBJ1-1	.	TRBV9	CASSPRGGVNTEAFF	TGTGCCAGCAGCCCCCGAGGGGGGGTTAACACTGAAGCTTTCTTT
TRBD2	TRBJ2-1	.	TRBV7-8	CASSLLAASGSVALKNEQFF	TGTGCCAGCAGCTTATTAGCGGCTAGCGGGAGCGTCGCATTAAAGAATGAGCAGTTCTTC
.	TRBJ2-1	.	TRBV19	CASSISSARGYNEQFF	TGTGCCAGTAGTATATCGTCAGCTAGGGGTTACAATGAGCAGTTCTTC
TRBD1	TRBJ1-4	.	TRBV6-5	CASSYRGQGQEKLFF	TGTGCCAGCAGTTACCGGGGACAGGGTCAAGAAAAACTGTTTTTT
.	TRBJ1-1	.	TRBV19	CASSLRRTAEAFF	TGTGCCAGTAGTCTCCGCCGGACAGCTGAAGCTTTCTTT
TRBD1	TRBJ1-1	once	TRBV7-2	CASSLLAGGANTEAFF	TGTGCCAGCAGCTTATTGGCAGGGGGCGCGAACACTGAAGCTTTCTTT
TRBD1	TRBJ2-7	.	TRBV5-1	CASGGQGLYEQYF	TGCGCCAGCGGGGGACAGGGGCTCTACGAGCAGTACTTC
TRBD1	TRBJ2-6	.	TRBV7-8	CASSSYGTGGSGANVLTF	TGTGCCAGCAGCTCGTACGGGACAGGGGGCTCTGGGGCCAACGTCCTGACTTTC
.	TRBJ1-5	.	TRBV2	CASSERRGRQPQHF	TGTGCCAGCAGTGAAAGGAGGGGACGGCAGCCCCAGCATTTT
TRBD2	TRBJ2-5	.	TRBV7-8	CASSLGIAGEQETQYF	TGTGCCAGCAGCTTAGGTATAGCGGGGGAGCAAGAGACCCAGTACTTC
TRBD1	TRBJ1-2	.	TRBV5-1	CASSPETGVYGYTF	TGCGCCAGCAGCCCGGAGACAGGGGTTTATGGCTACACCTTC
.	TRBJ1-6	.	TRBV30	CAWSGVAGSYNSPLHF	TGTGCCTGGAGTGGAGTGGCGGGCTCTTATAATTCACCCCTCCACTTT
TRBD1	TRBJ1-2	.	TRBV14	CASSQENRGRIYGYTF	TGTGCCAGCAGCCAAGAGAACAGGGGGCGGATCTATGGCTACACCTTC